This record covers a single T cell receptor (beta chain). TCRdb's copy holds only in-frame clones and misses some; the assay was immunoSEQ multiplex PCR. The sample has over 50,000 clones; roughly 92% are singletons. This specimen belongs to a study of T cell changes during pregnancy in multiple sclerosis. The length of the CDR3 is 15 residues. Germline V gene data show CDR1 as MNHNS and CDR2 as SASEGT. V lost 2 bases, J lost 1 base, and 11 bases lay in between. V gene TRBV6-1 combines with J gene TRBJ2-5; a weak D match, TRBD2 (6 bases). The material sequenced was CD4+ T cells from peripheral blood mononuclear cells, taken in the third trimester of pregnancy. The sequence was obtained from a female donor with multiple sclerosis, enrolled in a pregnancy study. The CDR3 DNA follows: TGTGCCAGCAGTGAAAGCGGGTGGGGCCAAGAGACCCAGTACTTC. It specifies CASSESGWGQETQYF.